Below, 8 T cell receptor beta chains from the same sample are listed, as sequenced in a study of blood T cell repertoires in COVID-19. The repertoire was sequenced with immunoSEQ multiplex PCR; TCRdb's copy has only in-frame clones and lacks some. The table records around 65,000 clones, just over 90% of them present only once. Sequences were obtained from peripheral blood. The receptors were gathered from a human donor in a cohort sampled during active COVID-19.

The chain employs TRBV9 and TRBJ2-1; 7 bases are shared with TRBD2. CDR3 length equals 15 residues. V shed 7 bases, J shed 0 bases, and the junction held 7 bases outside the gene matches. Germline V gene data show CDR1 as SGDLS and CDR2 as YYNGEE. This CDR3 is CASGTTDSSYNEQFF. Here the CDR3 DNA reads TGTGCCAGCGGGACTACCGACAGCTCCTACAATGAGCAGTTCTTC.

V gene TRBV5-4 combines with J gene TRBJ2-5; 10 nucleotides agree with TRBD1. V was pared by 4 bases and J by 0 bases, with 3 bases of the junction left unmatched. The CDR3 contains 15 residues. Germline V gene lookup returns CDR1 SGHNT and CDR2 YYREEE (reference sequence). The CDR3 bases are TGTGCCAGCAGCGCCGGGACAGGGGACCAAGAGACCCAGTACTTC. This gives the protein CASSAGTGDQETQYF.

This chain joins TRBV7-6 and TRBJ1-1; a possible D gene is TRBD1 (6 bases). V lost 5 bases to trimming and J lost 5 bases, with 15 bases between them. The germline V gene encodes CDR1 SGHVS and CDR2 FNYEAQ. CDR3 length: 14 amino acids. The CDR3 here is CASSRGGHGTEAFF. DNA of the CDR3: TGTGCCAGCAGCCGAGGGGGTCATGGGACTGAAGCTTTCTTT. Drawing the rest from reference TRBV7-6 and TRBJ1-1, the complete variable domain is GAGVSQSPRYKVTKRGQDVALRCDPISGHVSLYWYRQALGQGPEFLTYFNYEAQQDKSGLPNDRFSAERPEGSISTLTIQRTEQRDSAMYRCASSRGGHGTEAFFGQGTRLTVV.

The J gene is TRBJ2-3, the V gene TRBV10-2; 12 bases line up with TRBD2. This CDR3 has 18 residues. CDR1 WSHSY and CDR2 SAAADI come from the germline V gene. The V and J ends lost 6 bases and 0 bases, in that order; junction bases with no gene match: 10. This CDR3 is CASRLTSGRRSSTDTQYF. The CDR3 nucleotides read TGCGCCAGCAGGCTTACTAGCGGGAGGAGGTCTAGCACAGATACGCAGTATTTT.

The chain couples TRBV5-6 to TRBJ2-6; 8 bases match TRBD1. CDR3 length: 19 amino acids. Germline V gene sequence: CDR1 SGHDT, CDR2 YYEEEE. After removal of 1 base from V and 0 bases from J, the junction contained 9 bases not matched to a gene. The CDR3 protein is CASSLKGQAPNSGANVLTF. The CDR3 bases are TGTGCCAGCAGCTTGAAGGGACAGGCTCCTAACTCTGGGGCCAACGTCCTGACTTTC.

The chain is built from TRBV7-8 and TRBJ1-3; D may be TRBD1 (6 bases). Germline V gene lookup returns CDR1 SGHVS and CDR2 FQNEAQ. V was trimmed by 5 bases and J by 2 bases, leaving 16 bases between them. This CDR3 is built from 16 residues. The CDR3 reads CASSVRHRVAGNTIYF. CDR3 DNA sequence: TGTGCCAGCAGCGTTAGACACAGGGTAGCTGGAAACACCATATATTTT.

A word on this clone: An end of the junction does not agree with germline; a read error may underlie this. The sample contains more than one DNA sequence encoding this CDR3. The chain couples TRBV5-1 to TRBJ2-5; perhaps TRBD2 as D (6 bases). This CDR3 comprises 15 residues. Looked up from germline, CDR1 is SGHRS and CDR2 is YFSETQ. The CDR3 spells CASSSAGLLHETQYF. DNA of the CDR3: TGCGCCAGCAGCTCGGCGGGGTTACTGCACGAGACTCAGTACTTC.

This rearrangement joins TRBV27 to TRBJ2-7; D perhaps matches TRBD1 (10 bases). Germline-derived CDR1 and CDR2 are MNHEY and SMNVEV (reference sequence). This CDR3 has 18 residues. V was cut by 6 bases and J by 6 bases, with 30 bases left in between. The CDR3 bases are TGTGCCAGCAGCACCGGGACAGGGGTACGTAGCGGGAGACCCGAGCAGTACTTC. Translating it yields CASSTGTGVRSGRPEQYF.